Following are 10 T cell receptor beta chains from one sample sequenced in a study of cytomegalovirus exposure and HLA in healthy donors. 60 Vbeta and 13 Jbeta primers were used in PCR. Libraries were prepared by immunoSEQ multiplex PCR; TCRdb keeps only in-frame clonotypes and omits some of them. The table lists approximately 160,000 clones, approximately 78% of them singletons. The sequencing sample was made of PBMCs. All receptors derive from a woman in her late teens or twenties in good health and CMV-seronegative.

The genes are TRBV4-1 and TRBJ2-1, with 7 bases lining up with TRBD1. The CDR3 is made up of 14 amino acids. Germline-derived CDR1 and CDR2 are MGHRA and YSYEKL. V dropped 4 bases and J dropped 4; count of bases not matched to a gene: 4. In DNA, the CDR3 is TGCGCCAGCAGCCCGACAGGGATATACAATGAGCAGTTCTTC. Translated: CASSPTGIYNEQFF.

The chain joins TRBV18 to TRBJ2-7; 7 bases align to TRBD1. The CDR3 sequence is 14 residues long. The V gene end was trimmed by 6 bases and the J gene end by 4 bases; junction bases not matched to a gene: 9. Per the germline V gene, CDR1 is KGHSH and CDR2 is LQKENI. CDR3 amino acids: CASSTPGQRYEQYF. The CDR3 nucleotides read TGTGCCAGCTCTACGCCGGGACAGAGGTACGAGCAGTACTTC.

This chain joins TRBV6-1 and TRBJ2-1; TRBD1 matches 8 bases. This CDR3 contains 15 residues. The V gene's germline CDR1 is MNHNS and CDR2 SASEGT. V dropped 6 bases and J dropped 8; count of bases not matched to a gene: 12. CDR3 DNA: TGTGCCAGCAGGAGCAGGGGGCGTGGGGTCGATGAGCAGTTCTTC. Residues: CASRSRGRGVDEQFF.

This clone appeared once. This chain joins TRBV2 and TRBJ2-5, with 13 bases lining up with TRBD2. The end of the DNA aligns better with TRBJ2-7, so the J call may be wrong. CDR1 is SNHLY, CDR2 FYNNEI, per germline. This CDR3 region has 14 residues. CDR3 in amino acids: CASQGLAGVYEQYF. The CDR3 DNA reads TGTGCCAGCCAAGGACTAGCGGGAGTGTACGAGCAGTACTTC.

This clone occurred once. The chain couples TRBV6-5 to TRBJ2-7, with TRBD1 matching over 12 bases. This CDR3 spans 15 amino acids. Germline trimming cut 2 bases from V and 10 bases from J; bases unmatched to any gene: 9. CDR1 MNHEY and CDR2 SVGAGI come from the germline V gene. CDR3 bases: TGTGCCAGCAGTTACGGGTCGGGACAGGGGGCGAACCAGTACTTC. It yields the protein CASSYGSGQGANQYF.

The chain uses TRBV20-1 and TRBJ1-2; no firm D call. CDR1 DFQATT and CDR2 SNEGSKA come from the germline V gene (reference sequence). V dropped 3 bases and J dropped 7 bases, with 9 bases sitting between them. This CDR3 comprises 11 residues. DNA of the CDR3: TGCAGTGCTAGTCACGGGTTTGGCTACACCTTC. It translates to CSASHGFGYTF.

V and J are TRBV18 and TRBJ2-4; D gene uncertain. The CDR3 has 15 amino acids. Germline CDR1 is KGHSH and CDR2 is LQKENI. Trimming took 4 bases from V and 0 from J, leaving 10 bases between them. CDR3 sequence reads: CASSLTPEAKNIQYF. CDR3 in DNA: TGTGCCAGCTCACTCACTCCCGAAGCCAAAAACATTCAGTACTTC. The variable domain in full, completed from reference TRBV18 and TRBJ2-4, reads NAGVMQNPRHLVRRRGQEARLRCSPMKGHSHVYWYRQLPEEGLKFMVYLQKENIIDESGMPKERFSAEFPKEGPSILRIQQVVRGDSAAYFCASSLTPEAKNIQYFGAGTRLSVL.

The CDR3 nucleotides are TGTGCCAGCAGTACTAGCGGGTGGAACACCGGGGAGCTGTTTTTT. This encodes CASSTSGWNTGELFF. The chain uses TRBV6-1 and TRBJ2-2, with 9 bases matching TRBD2. The junction had 2 bases not matched to a gene; V was cut back by 5 bases and J by 1 base. Germline V gene data show CDR1 as MNHNS and CDR2 as SASEGT. The CDR3 totals 15 residues.

The CDR3 here is CASSSTWGQGVPTSTDTQYF. CDR3 in DNA: TGCGCCAGCAGCTCAACCTGGGGACAAGGCGTACCGACTAGCACAGATACGCAGTATTTT. The chain is built from TRBV5-1 and TRBJ2-3; D is possibly TRBD1 (6 bases). The CDR3 loop spans 20 amino acids. Trimming took off 3 bases at V and 0 bases at J, with 26 bases between the two ends. CDR1 and CDR2 (germline): SGHRS, YFSETQ.

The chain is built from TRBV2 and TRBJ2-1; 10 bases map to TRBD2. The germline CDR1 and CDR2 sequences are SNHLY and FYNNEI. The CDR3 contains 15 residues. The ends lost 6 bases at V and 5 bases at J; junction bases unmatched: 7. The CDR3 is CASSRGLAADNEQFF. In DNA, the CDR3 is TGTGCCAGCAGCCGCGGACTAGCGGCTGACAATGAGCAGTTCTTC.